This TCR beta chain stems from a study of T cells after yellow fever vaccination. General study findings and limits: Although the secondary response was weaker, it peaked faster, at day 5 versus 15. CD4 and CD8 compartments shared a small share of clonotypes, likely from convergent recombination. Most clones from primary vaccination were detected again post-booster (96% CD4, around 88% CD8).

A note on this clonotype: The antigen is not known.

Template-switching 5'RACE yielded the TCR cDNA; a universal primer site and UMIs were added in the process. TCRdb fed the 5' RACE reads into MiXCR, producing one record per CDR3 protein. The repertoire holds about 580,000 distinct CDR3 sequences, with about 15% as singletons. CDR3 length: 13 residues. With 1 base removed from V and 6 bases from J, the gap between germline ends came to 12 bases. Germline CDR1 and CDR2: DFQATT and SNEGSKA (reference sequence). The chain joins TRBV20-1 to TRBJ1-2; maybe TRBD1 (6 bases). This TCR was sampled from a man between 18 and 29 years old who received the YFV17D yellow fever vaccine. Material: PBMCs, obtained 4 to 6 days after the first yellow fever vaccination. CDR3 residues: CSARGLGGHGYTF. CDR3 in DNA: TGCAGTGCTAGAGGCCTAGGGGGGCATGGCTACACCTTC.